This T cell receptor (beta chain) was profiled in a study of a mutant IDH1 vaccine in newly diagnosed glioma. Study-level information: Males made up 62.5% and females about 40% of treated patients, whose mean age was roughly 40 years. Overall study findings and caveats: There seemed to be no relation between pseudoprogression and changes in top peripheral T cell clonotypes. Immune responses induced by vaccination arose in approximately 93% of the patients.

Regarding time point: baseline, week 1 (first vaccination visit). Indicated treatment: pre-vaccination baseline after standard-of-care therapy. Every donor had a new WHO grade 3 or 4 astrocytoma that was IDH1-mutant, with loss of nuclear ATRX. Comment on this clone: The antigen remains unidentified.

Between the trimmed V and J ends, which lost 5 bases and 5 bases, there was a span of 19 bases. CDR1 MNHEY and CDR2 SMNVEV come from the germline V gene (reference sequence). The CDR3 sequence is 16 residues long. Sequencing was performed with immunoSEQ multiplex PCR; in TCRdb, only in-frame clones are kept and a portion is missing. The table shows tens of thousands of clones, with 83% occurring only once. Specimen: PBMCs, collected from a glioma patient treated with radiotherapy, temozolomide or both. This TCR was sampled from a woman between 45 and 65 years old with glioma. The chain links TRBV27 to TRBJ1-5; D possibly corresponds to TRBD1 (6 bases). In DNA, the CDR3 is TGTGCCAGCAGTCCCTCGATCAGGGGCGCGGATCAGCCCCAGCATTTT. Its protein is CASSPSIRGADQPQHF.